The next 15 T cell receptor beta chains were all read from a single sample in a study of OX40 agonist ivuxolimab in advanced cancers. Measured with immunoSEQ multiplex PCR; TCRdb has only the in-frame clones, and not every one. This sample has tens of thousands of clones, with roughly 80% found just once. This specimen was CD4+ or CD8+ T cells sorted from blood, taken in a trial of the OX40 agonist ivuxolimab. The origin of the receptors is an adult with an advanced solid tumor such as melanoma, head and neck, liver or kidney cancer.

Points on this clone: Other DNA sequences in this specimen translate into the identical CDR3. DNA of the CDR3: TGTGCCAGCAGGTCAGATACGCAGTATTTT. The encoded protein is CASRSDTQYF. This chain links TRBV6-1 with TRBJ2-3, with unresolved D. CDR1 MNHNS and CDR2 SASEGT come from the germline V gene. This CDR3 region has 10 residues. The V and J ends lost 6 bases and 4 bases respectively, with 2 bases between them.

The rearrangement joins TRBV28 to TRBJ2-7; the match to TRBD2 covers 13 bases. There are 18 residues in the CDR3. From germline, CDR1 is MDHEN and CDR2 SYDVKM. The trim removed 4 bases at V and 2 bases at J, leaving 11 bases unmatched. The CDR3 protein is CASSSLAGGPSGTYEQYF. CDR3 DNA: TGTGCCAGCAGTTCACTAGCGGGAGGGCCTAGCGGGACCTACGAGCAGTACTTC.

The rearrangement joins TRBV19 to TRBJ2-1; D might be TRBD1 (5 bases). V was cut by 1 base and J by 3 bases, with 13 bases left in between. Germline V gene lookup returns CDR1 LNHDA and CDR2 SQIVND (reference sequence). CDR3 length equals 16 residues. Written as DNA, the CDR3 is TGTGCCAGTAGTATAGTAAAGGGGCAGGTCTACAATGAGCAGTTCTTC. Its protein product is CASSIVKGQVYNEQFF.

The chain has TRBV27 and TRBJ2-5; 11 nucleotides line up with TRBD1. The J call may be mistaken, given a closer DNA end match to TRBJ2-7. The length of the CDR3 is 14 residues. CDR1 is MNHEY, CDR2 SMNVEV, per germline (reference sequence). CDR3 protein: CASSGTGGFYEQYF. The CDR3, as DNA: TGTGCCTCGTCCGGGACAGGGGGGTTCTACGAGCAGTACTTC.

The chain links TRBV6-6 to TRBJ1-1; D may be TRBD1 (5 bases). V was cut by 5 bases and J by 4 bases, with 5 bases left in between. The germline CDR1 and CDR2 sequences are MNHNY and SVGAGI (reference sequence). This CDR3 has 11 amino acids. CDR3 DNA: TGTGCCAGCAGTGGGGGCACTGAAGCTTTCTTT. Protein sequence: CASSGGTEAFF.

The chain links TRBV7-2 to TRBJ2-1, with 8 bases lining up with TRBD1. V was pared by 2 bases and J by 5 bases, with 5 bases of the junction left unmatched. The CDR3 length is 15 residues. The germline CDR1 and CDR2 sequences are SGHTA and FQGNSA. This chain's CDR3 is CASSLLGTGNNEQFF. CDR3 nucleotide sequence: TGTGCCAGCAGCTTATTGGGGACAGGCAACAATGAGCAGTTCTTC.

Notes on this clone: Germline and junction disagree at one end, which may indicate a read error. V and J are TRBV13 and TRBJ2-6; TRBD1 is a possible D gene (6 bases). This CDR3 contains 18 residues. Germline V gene lookup returns CDR1 PRHDT and CDR2 FYEKMQ (reference sequence). The CDR3 spells CASSLAGAPASRANVLTF. DNA of the CDR3: TGTGCCAGCAGCTTAGCAGGGGCGCCCGCCTCTCGGGCCAACGTCCTGACTTTC.

The genes are TRBV4-1 and TRBJ2-5, with TRBD2 matching over 11 bases. This CDR3 is built from 17 residues. Unmatched junction bases numbered 8, after V lost 3 bases and J lost 2 bases. In germline, CDR1 is MGHRA, CDR2 YSYEKL. CDR3 protein: CASSHGPGLADQETQYF. CDR3 DNA sequence: TGCGCCAGCAGCCATGGACCGGGACTAGCGGATCAAGAGACCCAGTACTTC.

The rearrangement uses TRBV5-6 and TRBJ1-2, with D possibly matching TRBD1 (6 bases). CDR1 is SGHDT, CDR2 YYEEEE, per germline. The CDR3 covers 15 residues. The V gene lost 2 bases and the J gene lost 4 bases, with 15 bases spanning the gap. CDR3 nucleotides: TGTGCCAGCAGCTTAGGATCGGGGGGCGGCTATGGCTACACCTTC. It specifies CASSLGSGGGYGYTF.

The gene calls are TRBV28 and TRBJ2-2; perhaps D is TRBD1 or TRBD2 (5 bases each). The CDR3 has 14 amino acids. Germline CDR1 and CDR2: MDHEN and SYDVKM. V dropped 5 bases and J dropped 1 base, with 8 bases sitting between them. The CDR3 nucleotides are TGTGCCAGCAGTACGAGGGGGAACACCGGGGAGCTGTTTTTT. Translation: CASSTRGNTGELFF.

The chain links TRBV19 to TRBJ2-1; 8 nucleotides agree with TRBD1. The CDR3 loop spans 13 amino acids. Per germline, CDR1 LNHDA and CDR2 SQIVND (reference sequence). The V gene end was trimmed by 9 bases and the J gene end by 5 bases; junction bases not matched to a gene: 6. CDR3 sequence reads: CASGQGLNNEQFF. DNA for the CDR3: TGTGCCAGCGGACAGGGCCTGAACAATGAGCAGTTCTTC.

The J gene is TRBJ2-2, the V gene TRBV14, with 11 bases fitting TRBD2. Trimming removed 4 bases from V and 5 bases from J; junction bases left unmatched: 6. This CDR3 has 16 residues. The V gene's germline CDR1 is SGHDN and CDR2 FVKESK. CDR3 amino acids: CASSLGTSGETGELFF. In nucleotides, the CDR3 is TGTGCCAGCAGCCTCGGGACTAGCGGAGAGACCGGGGAGCTGTTTTTT. Full variable domain (missing parts from reference TRBV14 and TRBJ2-2): EAGVTQFPSHSVIEKGQTVTLRCDPISGHDNLYWYRRVMGKEIKFLLHFVKESKQDESGMPNNRFLAERTGGTYSTLKVQPAELEDSGVYFCASSLGTSGETGELFFGEGSRLTVL.

V usage is TRBV4-1 and J usage is TRBJ1-2; 9 bases are shared with TRBD1. Germline CDR1 reads MGHRA; CDR2 reads YSYEKL. V was clipped by 0 bases and J by 8 bases; unmatched bases: 10. The CDR3 covers 16 residues. The CDR3 loop reads CASSQDRSGTGFGYTF. CDR3 DNA sequence: TGCGCCAGCAGCCAAGATCGGTCCGGGACAGGGTTCGGCTACACCTTC.

CDR3 loop: CASRGGQDTGELFF. The CDR3 coding sequence is TGTGCCAGCAGGGGGGGACAGGACACCGGGGAGCTGTTTTTT. The genes are TRBV6-5 and TRBJ2-2; TRBD1 agrees at 8 bases. The CDR3 spans 14 residues. Germline V gives CDR1 MNHEY, CDR2 SVGAGI. The V segment lost 6 bases and the J segment 3 bases; nucleotides outside the gene matches: 3.

The CDR3 loop is CASSAAISDSNQPQHF. As DNA, the CDR3 is TGTGCCAGTAGCGCGGCAATCTCTGATAGCAATCAGCCCCAGCATTTT. The chain recombines TRBV19 with TRBJ1-5, with no clear D. Trimming removed 6 bases at V and 0 bases at J, with 15 bases between. CDR3 length: 16 residues. CDR1 and CDR2 (germline): LNHDA, SQIVND (reference sequence).